Below, one T cell receptor (beta chain) is given with its context. These data originate in a study of early T cells in non-severe SARS-CoV-2 infection. This CDR3 region has 15 residues. Germline assignment: CDR1 SGDLS and CDR2 YYNGEE. Trimming pared 0 bases from V and 0 bases from J, leaving 6 bases between. TCRdb fed the 5' RACE reads into MiXCR, producing one record per CDR3 protein. The data show approximately 56,000 distinct CDR3 sequences, over 8% seen once. Source material: whole blood. The chain carries TRBV9 and TRBJ2-2; D gene uncertain. This sequence was found in an adult who was a healthcare worker with PCR-confirmed SARS-CoV-2 infection or an uninfected control (not recorded which). CDR3 bases: TGTGCCAGCAGCGTAGAACAGCCGAACACCGGGGAGCTGTTTTTT. This codes for CASSVEQPNTGELFF.